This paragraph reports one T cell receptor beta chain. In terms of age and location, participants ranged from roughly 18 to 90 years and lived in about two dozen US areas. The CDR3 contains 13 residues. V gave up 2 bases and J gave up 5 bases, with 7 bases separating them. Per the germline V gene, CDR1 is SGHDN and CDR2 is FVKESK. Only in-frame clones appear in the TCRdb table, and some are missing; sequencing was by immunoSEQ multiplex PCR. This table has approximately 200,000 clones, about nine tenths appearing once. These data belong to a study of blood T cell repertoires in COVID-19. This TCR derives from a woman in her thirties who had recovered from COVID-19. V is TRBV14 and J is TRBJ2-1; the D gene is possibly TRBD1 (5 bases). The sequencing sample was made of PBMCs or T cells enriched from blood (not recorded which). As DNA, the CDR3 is TGTGCCAGCAGCCAAAAGGGGCACAATGAGCAGTTCTTC. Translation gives CASSQKGHNEQFF.